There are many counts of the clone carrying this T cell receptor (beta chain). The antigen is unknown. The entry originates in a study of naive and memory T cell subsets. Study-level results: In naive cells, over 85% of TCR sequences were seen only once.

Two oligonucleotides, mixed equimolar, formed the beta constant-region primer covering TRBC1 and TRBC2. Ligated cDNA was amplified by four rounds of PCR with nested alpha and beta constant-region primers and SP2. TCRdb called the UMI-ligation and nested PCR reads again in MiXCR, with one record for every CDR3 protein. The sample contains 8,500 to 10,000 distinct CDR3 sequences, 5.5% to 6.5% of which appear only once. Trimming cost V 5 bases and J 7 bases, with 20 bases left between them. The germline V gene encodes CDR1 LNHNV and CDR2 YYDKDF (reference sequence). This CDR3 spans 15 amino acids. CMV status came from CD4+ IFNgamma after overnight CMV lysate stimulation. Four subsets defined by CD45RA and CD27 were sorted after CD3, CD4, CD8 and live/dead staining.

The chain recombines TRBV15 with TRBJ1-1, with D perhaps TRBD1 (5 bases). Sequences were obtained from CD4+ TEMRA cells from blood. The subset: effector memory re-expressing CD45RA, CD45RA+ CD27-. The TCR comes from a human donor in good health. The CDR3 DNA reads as TGTGCCACCAGCTCCCGCGGGACCGTCCAAGGTGAAGCTTTCTTT. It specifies CATSSRGTVQGEAFF.